This T cell receptor (beta chain) stems from a study of cytomegalovirus exposure and HLA in healthy donors. Germline loops: CDR1 SGDLS, CDR2 YYNGEE. This CDR3 comprises 15 residues. V lost 4 bases and J lost 5; bases outside the gene matches: 6. This clone was observed a handful of times. The antigen is not known. PCR employed 60 Vbeta and 13 Jbeta primers. Sequenced by immunoSEQ multiplex PCR; TCRdb stores in-frame clones only, minus some. The sample holds 120,000 or so clones, around 80% seen once. Study-level results: Later analysis showed most CMV-associated TCR beta chains appearing HLA-restricted.

This chain joins TRBV9 and TRBJ2-5, with 12 bases fitting TRBD2. The source material was PBMCs. The source is a female donor in good health and CMV-seronegative. CDR3 bases: TGTGCCAGCAGCCGGACTAGCGGGGTTCGTGAGACCCAGTACTTC. Translated, it gives CASSRTSGVRETQYF.